A selection of T cell receptor beta chains follows, all from one sample in a study of regulatory T cells in long-lasting Graves disease. TCRdb passed the multiplex PCR reads through MiXCR, listing each CDR3 protein once. The profile shows about 240,000 distinct CDR3 sequences, 20% of them singletons. The sample was peripheral blood mononuclear cells (PBMCs), taken at new diagnosis, from a patient treated with antithyroid drugs. The receptor set was obtained from a female donor with Graves disease. Each CDR3 is given with its conserved first and last residue. D genes are given only for firm matches. Rows give clone size only sometimes, using once, few, many, or a class for an expanded clone.

TRBJ2-3 TRBD2 few TRBV6-2/TRBV6-3 TGTGCCAGCAGTTACCGGCCTAGCGGGAGCGGGGCGGATACGCAGTATTTT CASSYRPSGSGADTQYF
TRBJ2-7 NA many TRBV28 TGTGCCAGCAATAGCCCGCCTAGCTCCTACGAGCAGTACTTC CASNSPPSSYEQYF
TRBJ2-3 NA many TRBV12-3/TRBV12-4 TGTGCCAGCAGCGGAGTAGGGGGGGGCACAGATACGCAGTATTTT CASSGVGGGTDTQYF
TRBJ2-7 NA many TRBV30 TGTGCCTGGAGTGCCTGGGAGATAAGGAACGAGCAGTACTTC CAWSAWEIRNEQYF
TRBJ1-5 TRBD1 NA TRBV4-1 TGCGCCAGCAGCCAGGAGGGACAGAACAATCAGCCCCAGCATTTT CASSQEGQNNQPQHF
TRBJ2-7 TRBD1 NA TRBV12-5 TGTGCTAGTGGTGCTCCCGAACAGGGGAGTTTTGGGCAGTACTTC CASGAPEQGSFGQYF
TRBJ2-1 TRBD2 few TRBV6-2/TRBV6-3 TGTGCCAGCAGCCGAAGGACTAGCGGGTACAATGAGCAGTTCTTC CASSRRTSGYNEQFF
TRBJ2-5 TRBD1 many TRBV28 TGTGCCAGCAATGGGGGACAGGTGGGAGGAGAGACCCAGTACTTC CASNGGQVGGETQYF
TRBJ2-7 TRBD1 many TRBV4-3 TGCGCCAGCAGCCAAGGACAGGGGATTTACGAGCAGTACTTC CASSQGQGIYEQYF
TRBJ2-7 NA many TRBV5-1 TGCGCCAGCAGCTGGACGGTCGGCGGGGAGCAGTACTTC CASSWTVGGEQYF
TRBJ1-1 TRBD1 NA TRBV5-1 TGCGCCAGCAGCTATACAGGGGCGCTCACTGAAGCTTTCTTT CASSYTGALTEAFF
TRBJ2-2 NA many TRBV18 TGTGCCAGCAGCCCCGGACAGAACACCGGGGAGCTGTTTTTT CASSPGQNTGELFF
TRBJ2-7 NA many TRBV6-1 TGTGCCATCTCCCCGATTGGGGCCGACGAGCAGTACTTC CAISPIGADEQYF
TRBJ2-3 TRBD2 NA TRBV5-1 TGCGCCAGCAGCTTGGTCGGACTAGCGGAGCGGGGAGATACGCAGTATTTT CASSLVGLAERGDTQYF
TRBJ2-2 TRBD2 many TRBV7-2 TGTGCCAGCAGCCCAAGGGCTAGCGGGAGGGGTTTAACCGGGGAGCTGTTTTTT CASSPRASGRGLTGELFF
TRBJ1-1 TRBD1 many TRBV11-1 TGTGCCAGCAGCTTTGAGGGGGCGAAAGACACTGAAGCTTTCTTT CASSFEGAKDTEAFF